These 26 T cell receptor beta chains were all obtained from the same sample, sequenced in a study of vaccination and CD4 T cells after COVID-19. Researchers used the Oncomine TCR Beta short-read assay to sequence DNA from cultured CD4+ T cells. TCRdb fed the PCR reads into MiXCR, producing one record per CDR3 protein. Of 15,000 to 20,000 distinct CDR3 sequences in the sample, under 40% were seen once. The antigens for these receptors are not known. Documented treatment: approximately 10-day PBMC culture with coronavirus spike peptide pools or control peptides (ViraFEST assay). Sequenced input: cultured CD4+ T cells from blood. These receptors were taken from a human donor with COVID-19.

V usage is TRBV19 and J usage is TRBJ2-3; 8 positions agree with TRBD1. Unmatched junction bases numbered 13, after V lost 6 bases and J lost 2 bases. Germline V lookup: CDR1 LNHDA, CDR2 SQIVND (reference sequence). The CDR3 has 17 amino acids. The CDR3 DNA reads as TGTGCCAGTAGCCCTGGACAGGGCGTGGCGATCACAGATACGCAGTATTTT. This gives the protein CASSPGQGVAITDTQYF.

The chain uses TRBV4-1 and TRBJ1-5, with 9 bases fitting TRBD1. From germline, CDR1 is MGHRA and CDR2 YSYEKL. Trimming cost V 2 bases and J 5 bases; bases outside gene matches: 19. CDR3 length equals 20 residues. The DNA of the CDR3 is TGCGCCAGCAGCCAACCCGGTCGTAGGAGCGGACAGGGGTTATATCAGCCCCAGCATTTT. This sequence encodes CASSQPGRRSGQGLYQPQHF.

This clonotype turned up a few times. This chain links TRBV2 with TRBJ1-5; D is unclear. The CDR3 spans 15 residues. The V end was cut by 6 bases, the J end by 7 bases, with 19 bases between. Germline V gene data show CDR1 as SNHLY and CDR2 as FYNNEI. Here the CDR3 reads CASSVEEGVRQPQHF. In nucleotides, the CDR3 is TGTGCCAGCAGCGTGGAGGAAGGAGTGAGGCAGCCCCAGCATTTT. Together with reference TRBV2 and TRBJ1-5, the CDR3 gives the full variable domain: EPEVTQTPSHQVTQMGQEVILRCVPISNHLYFYWYRQILGQKVEFLVSFYNNEISEKSEIFDDQFSVERPDGSNFTLKIRSTKLEDSAMYFCASSVEEGVRQPQHFGDGTRLSIL.

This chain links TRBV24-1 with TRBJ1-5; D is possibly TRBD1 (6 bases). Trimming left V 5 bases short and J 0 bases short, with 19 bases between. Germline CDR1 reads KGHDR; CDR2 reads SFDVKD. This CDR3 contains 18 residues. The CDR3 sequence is CATSVQKIRGYSNQPQHF. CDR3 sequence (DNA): TGTGCCACCAGTGTCCAGAAGATCAGGGGCTATAGCAATCAGCCCCAGCATTTT.

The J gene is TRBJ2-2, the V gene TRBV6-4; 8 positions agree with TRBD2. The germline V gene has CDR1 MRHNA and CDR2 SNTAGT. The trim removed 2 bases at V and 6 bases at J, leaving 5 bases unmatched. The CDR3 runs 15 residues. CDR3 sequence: CASSDGSGVSGELFF. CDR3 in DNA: TGTGCCAGCAGTGACGGTAGCGGGGTTTCCGGGGAGCTGTTTTTT.

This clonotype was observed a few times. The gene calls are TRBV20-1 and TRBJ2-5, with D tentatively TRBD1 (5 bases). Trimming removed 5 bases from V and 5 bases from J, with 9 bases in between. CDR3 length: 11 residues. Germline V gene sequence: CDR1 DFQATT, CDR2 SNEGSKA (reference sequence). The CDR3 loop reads CSAWKGETQYF. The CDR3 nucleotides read TGCAGTGCTTGGAAGGGGGAGACCCAGTACTTC.

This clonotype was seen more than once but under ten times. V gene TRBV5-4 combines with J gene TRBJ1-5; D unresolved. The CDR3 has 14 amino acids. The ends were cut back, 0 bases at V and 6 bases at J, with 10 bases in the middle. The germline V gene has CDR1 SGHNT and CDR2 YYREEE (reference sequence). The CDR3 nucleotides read TGTGCCAGCAGCTTGGACGGGCCCGGTCAGCCCCAGCATTTT. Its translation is CASSLDGPGQPQHF.

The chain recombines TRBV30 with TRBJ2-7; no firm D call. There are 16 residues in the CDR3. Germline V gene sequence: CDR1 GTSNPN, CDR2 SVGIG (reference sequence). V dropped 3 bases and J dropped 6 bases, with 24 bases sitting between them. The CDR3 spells CAWRAGLEDPFGEQYF. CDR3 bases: TGTGCCTGGAGGGCAGGCCTCGAGGACCCTTTTGGCGAGCAGTACTTC.

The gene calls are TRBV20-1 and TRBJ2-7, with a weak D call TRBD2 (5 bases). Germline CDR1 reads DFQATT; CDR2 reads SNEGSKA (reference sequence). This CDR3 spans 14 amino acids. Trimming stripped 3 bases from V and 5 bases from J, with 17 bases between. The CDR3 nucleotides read TGCAGTGCTAGTGCACCCTCTACTAGAGACGAGCAGTACTTC. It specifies CSASAPSTRDEQYF.

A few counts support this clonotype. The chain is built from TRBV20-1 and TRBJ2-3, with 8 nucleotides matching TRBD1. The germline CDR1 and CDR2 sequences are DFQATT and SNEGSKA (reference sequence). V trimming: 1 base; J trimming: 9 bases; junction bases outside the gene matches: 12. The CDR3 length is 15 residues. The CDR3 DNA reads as TGCAGTGCTAGAGGGAACTCTCCGGGACAGGCCACGCAGTATTTT. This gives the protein CSARGNSPGQATQYF.

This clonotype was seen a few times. The CDR3 is CASSIDLQAGYTF. The DNA for the CDR3 is TGTGCCAGTAGTATAGATCTCCAAGCTGGCTACACCTTC. V gene TRBV19 combines with J gene TRBJ1-2, with D unresolved. V was clipped by 0 bases and J by 7 bases, with 9 bases between them. The CDR3 consists of 13 residues. Germline loops: CDR1 LNHDA, CDR2 SQIVND (reference sequence).

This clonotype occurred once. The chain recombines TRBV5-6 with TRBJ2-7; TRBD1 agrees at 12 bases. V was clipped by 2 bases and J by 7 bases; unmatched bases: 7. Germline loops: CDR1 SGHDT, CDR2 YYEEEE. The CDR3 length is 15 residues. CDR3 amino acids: CASSLGDRGLQEQYF. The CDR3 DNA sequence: TGTGCCAGCAGCTTAGGGGACAGGGGGCTTCAAGAGCAGTACTTC.

The CDR3 loop reads CASSLTRTANSPLHF. The CDR3 DNA reads as TGTGCCAGCAGCCTAACTCGGACAGCCAATTCACCCCTCCACTTT. The rearrangement joins TRBV14 to TRBJ1-6; tentative D call: TRBD1 (6 bases). CDR3 size: 15 residues. CDR1 and CDR2 from the germline V gene are SGHDN and FVKESK. V lost 4 bases and J lost 7, with 14 bases in between.

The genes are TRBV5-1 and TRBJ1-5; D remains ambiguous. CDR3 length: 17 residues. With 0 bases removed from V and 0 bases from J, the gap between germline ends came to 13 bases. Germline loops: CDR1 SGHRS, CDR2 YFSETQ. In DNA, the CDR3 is TGCGCCAGCAGCTTGGGAGAGAGGGCTGATAGCAATCAGCCCCAGCATTTT. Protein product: CASSLGERADSNQPQHF.

In nucleotides, the CDR3 is TGTGCCAGCAGCTTAGGGGGCGCCGGGGCAGGCTATGGCTACACCTTC. This encodes CASSLGGAGAGYGYTF. The chain joins TRBV11-2 to TRBJ1-2; D is possibly TRBD1 (5 bases). Trimming left V 1 base short and J 4 bases short, with 16 bases between. This CDR3 comprises 16 residues. Germline lookup yields CDR1 SGHAT and CDR2 FQNNGV.

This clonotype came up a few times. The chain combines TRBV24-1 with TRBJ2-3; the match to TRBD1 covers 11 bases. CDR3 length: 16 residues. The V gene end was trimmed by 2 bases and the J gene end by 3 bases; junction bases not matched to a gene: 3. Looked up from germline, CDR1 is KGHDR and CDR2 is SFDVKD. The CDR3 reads CATSDSGQGATDTQYF. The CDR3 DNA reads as TGTGCCACCAGTGATTCCGGACAGGGGGCGACAGATACGCAGTATTTT.

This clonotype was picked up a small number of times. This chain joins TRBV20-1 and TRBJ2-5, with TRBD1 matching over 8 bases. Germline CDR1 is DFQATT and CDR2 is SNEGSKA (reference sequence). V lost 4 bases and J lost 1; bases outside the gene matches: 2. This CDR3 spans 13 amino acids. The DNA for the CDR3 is TGCAGTGCTAAACAGGGGGTCCAAGAGACCCAGTACTTC. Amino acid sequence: CSAKQGVQETQYF.

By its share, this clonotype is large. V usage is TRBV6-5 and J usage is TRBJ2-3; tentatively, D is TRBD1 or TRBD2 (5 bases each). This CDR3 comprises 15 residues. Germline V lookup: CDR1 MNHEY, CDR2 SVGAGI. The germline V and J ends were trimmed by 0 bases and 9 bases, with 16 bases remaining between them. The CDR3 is CASSYSTAWWGTQYF. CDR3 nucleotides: TGTGCCAGCAGTTACTCAACCGCTTGGTGGGGGACGCAGTATTTT.

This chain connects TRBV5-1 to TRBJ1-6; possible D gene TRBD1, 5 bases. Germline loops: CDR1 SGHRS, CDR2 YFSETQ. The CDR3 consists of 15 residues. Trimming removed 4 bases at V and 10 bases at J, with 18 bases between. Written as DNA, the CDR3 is TGCGCCAGCAGCCCCACCCAAGGGACGAACTCACCCCTCCACTTT. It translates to CASSPTQGTNSPLHF.

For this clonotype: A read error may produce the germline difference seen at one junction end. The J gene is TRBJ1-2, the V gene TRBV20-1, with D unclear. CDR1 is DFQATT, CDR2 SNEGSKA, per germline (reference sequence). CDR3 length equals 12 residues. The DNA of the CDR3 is TGCAGTGCCAAGGACGGTTTGAATGGCCACACCTTC. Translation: CSAKDGLNGHTF.

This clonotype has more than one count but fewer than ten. CDR3 loop: CASNADSNQPQHF. The CDR3 DNA sequence: TGTGCCAGCAACGCGGACAGCAATCAGCCCCAGCATTTT. V gene TRBV21-1 combines with J gene TRBJ1-5. TRBV21-1 is a recognized pseudogene. The CDR3 consists of 13 residues.

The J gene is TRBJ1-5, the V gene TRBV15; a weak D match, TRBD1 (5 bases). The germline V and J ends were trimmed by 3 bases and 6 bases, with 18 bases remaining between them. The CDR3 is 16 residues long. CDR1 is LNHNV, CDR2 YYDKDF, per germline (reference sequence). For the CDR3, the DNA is TGTGCCACCAGCAGGGAAATTGGGGGGTCAGGTCAGCCCCAGCATTTT. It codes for CATSREIGGSGQPQHF.

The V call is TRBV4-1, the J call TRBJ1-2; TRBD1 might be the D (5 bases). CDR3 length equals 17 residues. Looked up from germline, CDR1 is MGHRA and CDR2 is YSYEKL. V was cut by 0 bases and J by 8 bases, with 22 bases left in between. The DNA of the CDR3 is TGCGCCAGCAGCCAAGACAGCCCGGGGACGGCCCCTGGGGGCTACACCTTC. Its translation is CASSQDSPGTAPGGYTF.

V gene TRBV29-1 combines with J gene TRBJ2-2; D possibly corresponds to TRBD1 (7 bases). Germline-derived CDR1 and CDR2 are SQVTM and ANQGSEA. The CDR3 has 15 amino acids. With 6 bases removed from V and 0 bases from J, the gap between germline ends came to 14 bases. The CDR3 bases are TGCAGCGTGGGAGGACAGGTTTCGAACACCGGGGAGCTGTTTTTT. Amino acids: CSVGGQVSNTGELFF.

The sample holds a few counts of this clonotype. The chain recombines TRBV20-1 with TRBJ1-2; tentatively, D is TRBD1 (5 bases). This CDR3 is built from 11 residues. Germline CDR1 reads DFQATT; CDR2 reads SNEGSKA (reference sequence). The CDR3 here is CSSGTDYGYTF. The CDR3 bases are TGCAGCTCCGGGACGGACTATGGCTACACCTTC.

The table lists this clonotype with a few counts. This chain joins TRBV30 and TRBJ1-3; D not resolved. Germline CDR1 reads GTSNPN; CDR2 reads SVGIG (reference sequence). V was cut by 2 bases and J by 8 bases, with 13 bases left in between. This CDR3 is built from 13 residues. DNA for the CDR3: TGTGCCTGGAGTAAAAAGGCTCCGGACACCATATATTTT. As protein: CAWSKKAPDTIYF.